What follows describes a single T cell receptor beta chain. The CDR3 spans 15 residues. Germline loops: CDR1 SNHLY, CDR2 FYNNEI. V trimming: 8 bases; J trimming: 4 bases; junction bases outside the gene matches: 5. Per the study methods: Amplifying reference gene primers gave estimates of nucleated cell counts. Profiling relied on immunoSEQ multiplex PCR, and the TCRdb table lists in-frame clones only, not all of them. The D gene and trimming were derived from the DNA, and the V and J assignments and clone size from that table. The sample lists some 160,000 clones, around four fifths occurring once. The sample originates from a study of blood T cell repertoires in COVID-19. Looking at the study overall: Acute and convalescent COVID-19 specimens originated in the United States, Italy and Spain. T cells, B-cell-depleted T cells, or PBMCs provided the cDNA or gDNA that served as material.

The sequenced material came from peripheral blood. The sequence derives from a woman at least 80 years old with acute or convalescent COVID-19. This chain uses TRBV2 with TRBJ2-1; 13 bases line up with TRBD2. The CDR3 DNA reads TGTGCCAGCGGAGAACTAGCGGGGGGGTACAATGAGCAGTTCTTC. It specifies CASGELAGGYNEQFF. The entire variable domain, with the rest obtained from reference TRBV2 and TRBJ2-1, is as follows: EPEVTQTPSHQVTQMGQEVILRCVPISNHLYFYWYRQILGQKVEFLVSFYNNEISEKSEIFDDQFSVERPDGSNFTLKIRSTKLEDSAMYFCASGELAGGYNEQFFGPGTRLTVL.